The rows below give T cell receptor beta chains drawn from one sample of a study of T-cell memory formation after mild COVID-19. TCRdb passed the 5' RACE reads through MiXCR, listing each CDR3 protein once. The sample contains 500,000 to 650,000 distinct CDR3 sequences, less than 25% of which appear only once. The source material was PBMCs or a T cell subset sorted from them (not recorded which). The receptors stem from an adult woman who had mild COVID-19 (a few samples of this study predate the infection). Cell type and time point are not known. The CDR3 runs from the conserved cysteine through the conserved F or W.

j_call v_call cdr3_aa
TRBJ1-5 TRBV4-1 CASSQEGSGQPQHF
TRBJ2-2 TRBV2 CASTKGGKRGTGELFF
TRBJ2-6 TRBV7-9 CASSLALGAGANVLTF
TRBJ2-3 TRBV6-5 CASRLIGQANKDTQYF
TRBJ2-3 TRBV2 CASKGQGLSFSQYF
TRBJ2-1 TRBV9 CASSPDLRGWDEQFF
TRBJ2-3 TRBV18 CASSPRTGMTDTQYF
TRBJ1-1 TRBV6-8 CASSYARARLRGNTEAFF
TRBJ1-2 TRBV11-2 CASSLRSGQGGGYTF
TRBJ2-3 TRBV10-3 CAISGGQGSTDTQYF
TRBJ1-2 TRBV6-5 CASSRGIGLANYGYTF
TRBJ2-1 TRBV9 CASSVRGTSVLSSYNEQFF
TRBJ1-5 TRBV12-3/TRBV12-4 CASSLTGGLGPQHF
TRBJ1-1 TRBV19 CASLRGHPMNTEAFF
TRBJ2-7 TRBV12-3/TRBV12-4 CASSTDTYEQYF
TRBJ2-7 TRBV27 CASRPATGGYRSYEQYF
TRBJ1-1 TRBV5-8 CASSLGGLETEAFF
TRBJ1-2 TRBV5-1 CASSALRDGYGYTF
TRBJ1-5 TRBV7-8 CASSLGALTNQPQHF
TRBJ1-3 TRBV5-6 CASRPGTEGNTIYF
TRBJ2-7 TRBV24-1 CATSEREETYEQYF
TRBJ2-7 TRBV27 CASTSSSGLIYEQYF
TRBJ1-1 TRBV7-6 CASSWQGGSEAFF
TRBJ2-1 TRBV5-1 CASSLGTGPNEQFF
TRBJ1-1 TRBV20-1 CSASEITLNTEAFF
TRBJ1-2 TRBV27 CASSGQAYGYTF
TRBJ2-7 TRBV29-1 CSVLGGGYEQYF
TRBJ1-1 TRBV5-1 CASSLENRAEAFF
TRBJ2-7 TRBV4-3 CASSRQRGDEQYF
TRBJ2-7 TRBV12-3/TRBV12-4 CASSLFLGPGQAYEQYF
TRBJ2-5 TRBV18 CASSPYEGRETQYF
TRBJ2-1 TRBV20-1 CSARLSYNEQFF
TRBJ1-5 TRBV20-1 CSARGTDGNQPQHF
TRBJ1-1 TRBV5-1 CASSLGVVTEAFF
TRBJ2-3 TRBV6-5 CATVKGVAGDTDTQYF
TRBJ2-1 TRBV7-9 CASSSHKASGGREQFF
TRBJ2-1 TRBV11-3 CASSFEGQNNEQFF
TRBJ2-3 TRBV11-3 CASSLRTGVTDTQYF
TRBJ2-3 TRBV7-9 CASSFPGGRADTQYF
TRBJ2-1 TRBV29-1 CSVEVDKAPYGEQFF
TRBJ1-1 TRBV10-3 CAISGATGGNTEAFF
TRBJ2-5 TRBV7-9 CASSPPIDNQETQYF
TRBJ2-3 TRBV29-1 CSGEYYTDTQYF
TRBJ2-7 TRBV3-1 CASSPSGQGTFYEQYF
TRBJ1-5 TRBV5-1 CASSFRGEQPQHF
TRBJ1-6 TRBV6-2/TRBV6-3 CASRTGRREYEVSSPLHF
TRBJ1-4 TRBV12-3/TRBV12-4 CASSSLATNEKLFF
TRBJ2-3 TRBV7-8 CASSSRAGGPSDTQYF
TRBJ2-7 TRBV6-5 CASSYSIGDTSYEQYF
TRBJ1-1 TRBV7-8 CASSLDRSTEAFF
TRBJ2-2 TRBV4-2 CASSQDHGSTGELFF
TRBJ1-2 TRBV5-1 CASSLVGGVDYGYTF
TRBJ2-1 TRBV15 CATSRLAGRSNEQFF
TRBJ2-1 TRBV14 CASATGTSGRNEQFF
TRBJ2-1 TRBV11-2 CASSSGPGGPYNEQFF
TRBJ2-5 TRBV28 CASSLSTEETQYF
TRBJ1-1 TRBV29-1 CSVEQPEYPNTEAFF
TRBJ1-1 TRBV5-6 CASRIWGGKTEAFF
TRBJ2-3 TRBV7-3 CASSLRGLAGDPPSTDTQYF